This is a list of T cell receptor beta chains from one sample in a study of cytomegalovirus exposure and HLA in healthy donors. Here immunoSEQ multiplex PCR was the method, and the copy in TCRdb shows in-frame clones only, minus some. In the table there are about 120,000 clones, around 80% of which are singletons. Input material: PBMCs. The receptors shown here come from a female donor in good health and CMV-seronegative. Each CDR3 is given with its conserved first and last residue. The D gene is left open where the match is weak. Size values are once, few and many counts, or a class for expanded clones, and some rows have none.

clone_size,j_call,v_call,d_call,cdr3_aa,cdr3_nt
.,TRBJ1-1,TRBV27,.,CASSPHDGRNTEAFF,TGTGCCAGCAGTCCCCACGACGGGAGGAACACTGAAGCTTTCTTT
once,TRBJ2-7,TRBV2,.,CASTGGINYEQYF,TGTGCCAGCACCGGGGGAATTAACTACGAGCAGTACTTC
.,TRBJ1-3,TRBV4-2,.,CASSQEASSGNTIYF,TGTGCCAGCAGCCAAGAAGCGAGCTCTGGAAACACCATATATTTT
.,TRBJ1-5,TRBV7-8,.,CASGRGNQPQHF,TGTGCCAGCGGCCGGGGCAATCAGCCCCAGCATTTT
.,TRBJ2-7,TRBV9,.,CASSVGRGVSYEQYF,TGTGCCAGCAGCGTCGGCAGGGGGGTCTCCTACGAGCAGTACTTC
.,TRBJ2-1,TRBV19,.,CASSIGRSSYNEQFF,TGTGCCAGTAGTATTGGCAGGTCCTCCTACAATGAGCAGTTCTTC
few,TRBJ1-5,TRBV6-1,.,CASSERGQTNQPQHF,TGTGCCAGCAGTGAAAGAGGGCAGACCAATCAGCCCCAGCATTTT
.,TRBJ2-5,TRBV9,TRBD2,CASSVVSGGTPGVETQYF,TGTGCCAGCAGCGTAGTTAGCGGGGGGACCCCCGGAGTGGAGACCCAGTACTTC
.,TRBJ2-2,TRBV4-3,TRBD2,CASSPRHSGGRTGELFF,TGCGCCAGCAGCCCCCGCCATTCGGGGGGGCGAACCGGGGAGCTGTTTTTT
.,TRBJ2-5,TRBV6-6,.,CASSYQFSGETQYF,TGTGCCAGCAGTTACCAATTTTCAGGGGAGACCCAGTACTTC
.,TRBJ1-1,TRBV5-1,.,CASRGDSTEAFF,TGCGCCAGCAGGGGCGACAGCACTGAAGCTTTCTTT
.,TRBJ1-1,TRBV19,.,CASRREWTEAFF,TGTGCCAGTAGAAGAGAATGGACTGAAGCTTTCTTT
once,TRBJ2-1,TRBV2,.,CAGGSGAYNEQFF,TGTGCCGGGGGTAGCGGAGCTTACAATGAGCAGTTCTTC
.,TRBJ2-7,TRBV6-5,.,CASSRGFDYEQYF,TGTGCCAGCAGCCGAGGTTTCGATTACGAGCAGTACTTC
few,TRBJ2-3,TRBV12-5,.,CASGLVPVYF,TGTGCTAGTGGTTTGGTACCGGTGTATTTT
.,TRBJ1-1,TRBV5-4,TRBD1,CASSLAGTGEAFF,TGTGCCAGCAGCTTGGCCGGGACAGGGGAAGCTTTCTTT
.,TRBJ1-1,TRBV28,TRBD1,CASSEIGQGEGAFF,TGTGCCAGCAGTGAGATAGGACAGGGCGAGGGCGCTTTCTTT
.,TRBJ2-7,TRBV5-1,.,CASGDGGYEQYF,TGCGCCAGCGGCGATGGAGGATACGAGCAGTACTTC
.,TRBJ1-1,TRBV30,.,CAWSVRGLEAFF,TGTGCCTGGAGTGTACGGGGTCTGGAAGCTTTCTTT
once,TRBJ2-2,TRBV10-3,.,CAISSGTRGQLFF,TGTGCCATCAGTTCCGGGACACGCGGCCAGCTGTTTTTT
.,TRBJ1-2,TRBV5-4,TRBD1,CASSHGDRVLGGSNGYTF,TGTGCCAGCAGCCACGGGGACAGGGTACTCGGGGGGTCCAATGGCTACACCTTC
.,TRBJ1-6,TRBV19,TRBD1,CASKQSGDRPNSPLHF,TGTGCCAGTAAACAGTCTGGGGACAGGCCTAATTCACCCCTCCACTTT
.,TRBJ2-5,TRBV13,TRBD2,CASSSGTRQETQYF,TGTGCCAGCAGCAGCGGGACTAGACAAGAGACCCAGTACTTC
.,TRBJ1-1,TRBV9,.,CASSVGRYTEAFF,TGTGCCAGCAGCGTTGGGAGATACACTGAAGCTTTCTTT
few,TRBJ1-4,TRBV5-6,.,CASSLVASPNEKLFF,TGTGCCAGCAGCTTGGTAGCGAGTCCTAATGAAAAACTGTTTTTT
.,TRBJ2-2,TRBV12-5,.,CASGPRDSFPNTGELFF,TGTGCTAGTGGTCCCCGGGACTCCTTCCCGAACACCGGGGAGCTGTTTTTT
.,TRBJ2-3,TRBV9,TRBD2,CASSVFTYSELAGGPDTQYF,TGTGCCAGCAGCGTATTCACCTATTCGGAGCTAGCGGGGGGGCCGGATACGCAGTATTTT
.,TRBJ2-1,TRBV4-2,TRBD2,CASSQDPIGTSNEQFF,TGTGCCAGCAGCCAAGACCCAATTGGGACTAGCAATGAGCAGTTCTTC
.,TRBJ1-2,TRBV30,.,CAWSTAYGYTF,TGTGCCTGGAGCACAGCCTATGGCTACACCTTC
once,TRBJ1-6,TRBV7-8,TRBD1,CASSPDRARGSPLHF,TGTGCCAGCAGCCCGGACAGGGCCCGAGGTTCACCCCTCCACTTT
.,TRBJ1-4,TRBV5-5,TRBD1,CASRAWTGGSEKLFF,TGTGCCAGCAGGGCTTGGACAGGGGGGAGTGAAAAACTGTTTTTT
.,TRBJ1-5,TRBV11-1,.,CASRPGDQPQHF,TGTGCCAGCAGACCCGGAGATCAGCCCCAGCATTTT
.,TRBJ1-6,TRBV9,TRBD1,CASSLDRGKSPLHF,TGTGCCAGCAGCCTAGACAGGGGTAAATCACCCCTCCACTTT
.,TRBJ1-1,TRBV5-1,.,CASSLSGSTAEAFF,TGCGCCAGCAGCTTATCAGGGTCTACGGCTGAAGCTTTCTTT
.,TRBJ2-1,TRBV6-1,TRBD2,CASSAVGGNEQFF,TGTGCCAGCTCCGCGGTGGGAGGGAATGAGCAGTTCTTC
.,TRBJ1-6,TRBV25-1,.,CASLVCVLHF,TGTGCCAGTCTAGTTTGCGTCCTCCACTTT
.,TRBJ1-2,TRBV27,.,CASSPNPGSYTF,TGTGCCAGCAGCCCAAACCCAGGCAGCTACACCTTC
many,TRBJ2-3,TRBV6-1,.,CACHGAPGGSDTQYF,TGTGCCTGCCATGGGGCTCCCGGCGGTTCAGATACGCAGTATTTT
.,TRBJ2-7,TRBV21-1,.,CASLTGQDNYEQYF,TGTGCCAGCTTGACGGGACAAGATAACTACGAGCAGTACTTC
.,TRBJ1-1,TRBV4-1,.,CASSHPGTKNTEAFF,TGCGCCAGCAGCCATCCCGGGACAAAGAACACTGAAGCTTTCTTT
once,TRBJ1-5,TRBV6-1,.,CASSEARGDNQPQHF,TGTGCCAGCAGTGAAGCGCGGGGGGACAATCAGCCCCAGCATTTT
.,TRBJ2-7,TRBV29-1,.,CSVAGRGDEQYF,TGCAGCGTTGCGGGCAGGGGCGACGAGCAGTACTTC
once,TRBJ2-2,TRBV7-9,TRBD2,CASSGWTSGGGGELFF,TGTGCCAGCAGCGGTTGGACTAGCGGGGGCGGCGGGGAGCTGTTTTTT
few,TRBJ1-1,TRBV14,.,CASSLLDEVGTEAFF,TGTGCCAGCAGCCTTCTAGACGAAGTCGGGACTGAAGCTTTCTTT
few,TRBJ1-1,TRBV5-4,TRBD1,CASSLDRGISNTEAFF,TGTGCCAGCAGCCTTGACAGGGGAATTTCGAACACTGAAGCTTTCTTT